These 9 T cell receptor beta chains share one sample of origin, sequenced in a study of blood T cells in healthy people across ages. Primed by a sample-barcoded 5' primer and a J-beta primer mix, a second PCR proceeded for roughly 6 to 12 cycles. From the 5' RACE reads, TCRdb called clonotypes with MiXCR, one entry per CDR3 protein. Found here are around 1,500,000 distinct CDR3 sequences, 42% of them singletons; the top ten hold 6.5% to 10%. The sequencing sample was made of blood. The receptors come from a woman between 18 and 29 years old in good health.

This clonotype came up a few times. The chain combines TRBV12-3 or TRBV12-4 with TRBJ1-4; no definite D call. Trimming took 5 bases from V and 10 from J, leaving 17 bases between them. CDR3 length: 14 amino acids. CDR3 protein: CASSPRGNFVKLFF. In DNA form, the CDR3 reads TGTGCCAGCAGTCCCCGTGGAAATTTCGTAAAACTGTTTTTT.

This clonotype was counted only a few times. The chain links TRBV7-2 to TRBJ2-1, with a tentative D call TRBD2 (6 bases). V was trimmed by 4 bases and J by 13 bases, leaving 23 bases between them. The CDR3 runs to 15 residues. CDR1 is SGHTA, CDR2 FQGNSA, per germline. The CDR3 loop reads CASSSGLRRQETQFF. CDR3 nucleotide sequence: TGTGCCAGCAGCTCCGGACTACGTCGACAAGAGACCCAGTTCTTC.

The chain recombines TRBV5-6 with TRBJ2-7; possible D gene TRBD1, 6 bases. The CDR3 consists of 16 residues. CDR1 and CDR2 (germline): SGHDT, YYEEEE. Trimming left V 4 bases short and J 2 bases short, with 19 bases between. Here the CDR3 DNA reads TGTGCCAGCAGCCCACTCTCGGGGACACATACCTACGAGCAGTACTTC. Translation: CASSPLSGTHTYEQYF.

The chain combines TRBV29-1 with TRBJ2-7; maybe TRBD1 (5 bases). Trimming took 4 bases from V and 6 from J, leaving 10 bases between them. The CDR3 totals 11 residues. Germline V gene data show CDR1 as SQVTM and CDR2 as ANQGSEA. As DNA, the CDR3 is TGCAGCGTTGCTGTTCAGGGCGAGCAGTACTTC. Its translation is CSVAVQGEQYF.

The sample holds a few counts of this clonotype. The chain joins TRBV20-1 to TRBJ2-7; D gene unclear. This CDR3 spans 14 amino acids. Germline CDR1 and CDR2: DFQATT and SNEGSKA (reference sequence). V dropped 0 bases and J dropped 7 bases, with 16 bases sitting between them. CDR3 nucleotide sequence: TGCAGTGCTAGAGAGGATCGGTTCGAGGTGGAGCAGTACTTC. As protein: CSAREDRFEVEQYF.

The chain joins TRBV20-1 to TRBJ1-1, with TRBD1 as a possible D gene (5 bases). Trimming took 8 bases from V and 6 from J, leaving 19 bases between them. Looked up from germline, CDR1 is DFQATT and CDR2 is SNEGSKA (reference sequence). The CDR3 extends over 13 amino acids. In DNA, the CDR3 is TGCAGTACTACTCTCGGGGGGTTGCCTGAAGCTTTCTTT. Translation: CSTTLGGLPEAFF.

This clonotype appeared a few times. The gene calls are TRBV10-3 and TRBJ2-7; 10 bases line up with TRBD2. Germline values: CDR1 ENHRY, CDR2 SYGVKD. Losses at the gene ends were 0 bases for V and 7 bases for J; bases not matched to a gene: 12. The CDR3 contains 17 residues. The CDR3 protein is CAISESKTSGARLEQYF. CDR3 sequence (DNA): TGTGCCATCAGTGAGTCGAAAACTAGCGGGGCTAGACTGGAGCAGTACTTC.

The chain is built from TRBV3-1 and TRBJ2-5; D uncertain. V was pared by 2 bases and J by 5 bases, with 12 bases between. The V gene's germline CDR1 is LGHDT and CDR2 YNNKEL (reference sequence). CDR3 size: 14 residues. The CDR3 DNA reads TGTGCCAGCAGCCAACTCTTGGGAAAGGAGACCCAGTACTTC. This codes for CASSQLLGKETQYF.

CDR3: CASSSYQIGQGASPLHF. The CDR3 coding sequence is TGTGCCAGCAGCTCATATCAGATTGGACAGGGGGCCTCACCCCTCCACTTT. This rearrangement joins TRBV7-2 to TRBJ1-6; 11 nucleotides match TRBD1. V dropped 4 bases and J dropped 10; count of bases not matched to a gene: 12. Germline CDR1 and CDR2: SGHTA and FQGNSA. This CDR3 has 17 amino acids.